This T cell receptor beta chain was captured by sequencing in a study of T cells in women clearing cervical HPV infection. About the research overall: Controls were women whose single incident HPV16 infection cleared within 12 months without precancer or cancer.

Comment on this clone: Its specificity is unknown. Read sequence stops 3 residues before the CDR3 end, and the germline J gene provides the missing end.

Broader study findings: CIN3+ cases had significantly higher TCR richness than controls; evenness did not differ.

Unmatched junction bases numbered 6, after V lost 4 bases and J lost 5 bases. The CDR3 is made up of 15 amino acids. Per the germline V gene, CDR1 is SEHNR and CDR2 is FQNEAQ (reference sequence). The data were produced by immunoSEQ multiplex PCR, yet TCRdb's version contains in-frame clones alone and is incomplete. Its table records 20,000 to 25,000 clones. Sample: blood buffy coat. The clonotype was recovered from a woman aged 18 to 75 with a cervical HPV16 infection that either progressed to CIN3+ or cleared (not recorded which). The chain links TRBV7-9 to TRBJ1-4, with 8 bases matching TRBD1. Incomplete CDR3 DNA: TGTGCCAGCAGCTCTTGGACAGGGTTAAATGAAAAA. Translation: CASSSWTGLNEK. The full CDR3 reads CASSSWTGLNEKLFF.